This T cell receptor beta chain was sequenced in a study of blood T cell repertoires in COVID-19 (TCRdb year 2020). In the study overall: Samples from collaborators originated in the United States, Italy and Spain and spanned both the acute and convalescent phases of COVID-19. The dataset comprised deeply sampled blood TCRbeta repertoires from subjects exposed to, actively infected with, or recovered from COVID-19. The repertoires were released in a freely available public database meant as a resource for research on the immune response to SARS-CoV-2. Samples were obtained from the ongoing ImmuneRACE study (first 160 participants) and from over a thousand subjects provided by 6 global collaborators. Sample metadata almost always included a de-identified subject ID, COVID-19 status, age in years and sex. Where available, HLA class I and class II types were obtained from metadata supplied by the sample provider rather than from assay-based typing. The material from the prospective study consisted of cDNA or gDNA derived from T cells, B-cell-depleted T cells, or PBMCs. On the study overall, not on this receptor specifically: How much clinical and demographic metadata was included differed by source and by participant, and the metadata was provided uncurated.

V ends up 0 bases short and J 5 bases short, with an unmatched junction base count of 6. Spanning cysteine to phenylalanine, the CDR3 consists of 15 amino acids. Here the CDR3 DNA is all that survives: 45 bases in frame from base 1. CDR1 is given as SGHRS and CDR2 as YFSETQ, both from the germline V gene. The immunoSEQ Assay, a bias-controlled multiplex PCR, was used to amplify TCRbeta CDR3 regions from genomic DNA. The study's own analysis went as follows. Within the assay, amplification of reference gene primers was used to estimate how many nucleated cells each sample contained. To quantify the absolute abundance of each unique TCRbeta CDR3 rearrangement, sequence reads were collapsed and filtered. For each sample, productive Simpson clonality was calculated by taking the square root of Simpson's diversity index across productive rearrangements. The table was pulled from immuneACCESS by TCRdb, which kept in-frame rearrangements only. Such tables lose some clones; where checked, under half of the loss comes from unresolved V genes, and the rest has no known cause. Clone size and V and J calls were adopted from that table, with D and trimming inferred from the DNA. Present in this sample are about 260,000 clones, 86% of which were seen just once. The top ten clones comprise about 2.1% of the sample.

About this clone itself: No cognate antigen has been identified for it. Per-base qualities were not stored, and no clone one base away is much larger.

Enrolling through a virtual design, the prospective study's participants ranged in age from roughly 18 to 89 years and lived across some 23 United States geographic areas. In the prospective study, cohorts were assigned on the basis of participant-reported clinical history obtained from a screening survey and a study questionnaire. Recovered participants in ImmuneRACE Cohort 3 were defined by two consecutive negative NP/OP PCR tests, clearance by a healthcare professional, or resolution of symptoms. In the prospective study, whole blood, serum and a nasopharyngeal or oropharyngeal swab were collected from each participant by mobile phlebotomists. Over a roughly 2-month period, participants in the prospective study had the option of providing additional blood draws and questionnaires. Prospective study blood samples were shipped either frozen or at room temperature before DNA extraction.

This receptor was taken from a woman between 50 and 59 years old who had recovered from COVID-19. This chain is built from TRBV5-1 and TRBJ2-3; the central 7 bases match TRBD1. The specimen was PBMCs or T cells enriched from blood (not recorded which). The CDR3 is CASSLGRGREDTQYF. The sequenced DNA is TGCGCCAGCAGCTTGGGAAGGGGGCGCGAAGATACGCAGTATTTT.